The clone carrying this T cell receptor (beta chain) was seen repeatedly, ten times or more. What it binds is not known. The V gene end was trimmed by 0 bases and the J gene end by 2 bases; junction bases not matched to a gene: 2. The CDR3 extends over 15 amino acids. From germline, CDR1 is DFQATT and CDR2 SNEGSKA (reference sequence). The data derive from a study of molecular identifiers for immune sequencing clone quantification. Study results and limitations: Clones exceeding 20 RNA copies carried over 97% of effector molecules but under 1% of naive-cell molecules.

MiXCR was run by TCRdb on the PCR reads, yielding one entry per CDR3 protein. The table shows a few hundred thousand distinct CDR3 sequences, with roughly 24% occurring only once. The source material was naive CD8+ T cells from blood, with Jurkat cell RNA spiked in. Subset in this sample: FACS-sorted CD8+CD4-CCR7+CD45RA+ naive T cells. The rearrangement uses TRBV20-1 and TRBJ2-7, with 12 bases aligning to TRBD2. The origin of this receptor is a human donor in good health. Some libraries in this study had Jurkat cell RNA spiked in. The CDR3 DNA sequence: TGCAGTGCTAGAGATACTAGCGGGGGGACCTACGAGCAGTACTTC. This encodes CSARDTSGGTYEQYF.